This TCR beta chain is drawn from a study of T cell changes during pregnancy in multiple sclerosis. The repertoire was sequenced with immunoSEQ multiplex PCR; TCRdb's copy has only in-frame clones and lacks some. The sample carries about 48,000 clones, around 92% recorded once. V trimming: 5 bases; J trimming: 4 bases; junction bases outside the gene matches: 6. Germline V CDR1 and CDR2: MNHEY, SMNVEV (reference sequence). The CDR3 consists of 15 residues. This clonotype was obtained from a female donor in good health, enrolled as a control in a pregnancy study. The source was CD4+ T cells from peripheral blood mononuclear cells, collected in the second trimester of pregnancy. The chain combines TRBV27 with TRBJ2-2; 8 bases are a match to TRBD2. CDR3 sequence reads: CASSTVAGSTGELFF. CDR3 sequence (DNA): TGTGCCAGCAGTACCGTAGCGGGAAGCACCGGGGAGCTGTTTTTT.